The 23 T cell receptor beta chains in this list originate from one sample, sequenced in a study of blood T cell repertoires in COVID-19. Repertoires were generated with immunoSEQ multiplex PCR, while TCRdb's copy carries only in-frame clones and drops some. The sample yields roughly 340,000 clones, over 75% seen once. The source material was PBMCs or T cells enriched from blood (not recorded which). The source is a man aged 40-49 years in a cohort exposed to, infected with or recovered from COVID-19 (not recorded which).

V and J are TRBV24-1 and TRBJ2-2, with TRBD2 matching over 12 bases. Per germline, CDR1 KGHDR and CDR2 SFDVKD. The V and J ends lost 11 bases and 5 bases, in that order; junction bases with no gene match: 5. The CDR3 sequence is 14 residues long. CDR3 in DNA: TGTGCCATTTCGACTAGCGGGAGTACCGGGGAGCTGTTTTTT. It translates to CAISTSGSTGELFF.

The CDR3 sequence is CASSPGGGGEQYF. CDR3 DNA: TGTGCCAGCAGCCCCGGGGGGGGCGGCGAGCAGTACTTC. V and J are TRBV2 and TRBJ2-7; 8 nucleotides line up with TRBD2. This CDR3 is built from 13 residues. Germline V gives CDR1 SNHLY, CDR2 FYNNEI. J lost 6 bases, V lost 6 bases, and 7 bases had no gene match.

This chain connects TRBV13 to TRBJ2-1; 7 positions agree with TRBD1. Losses at the gene ends were 5 bases for V and 6 bases for J; bases not matched to a gene: 10. CDR1 and CDR2 from the germline V gene are PRHDT and FYEKMQ (reference sequence). This CDR3 comprises 15 residues. This CDR3 reads CASSGDRVRFNEQFF. CDR3 DNA sequence: TGTGCCAGCAGCGGTGACAGGGTAAGATTCAATGAGCAGTTCTTC.

The V gene is TRBV3-1 (or the pseudogene TRBV3-2), the J gene TRBJ2-1; D possibly corresponds to TRBD1 (6 bases). Germline V gene sequence: CDR1 LGHDT, CDR2 YNNKEL (reference sequence). V was cut by 4 bases and J by 6 bases, with 19 bases left in between. CDR3 length: 16 amino acids. CDR3 sequence: CASSRRVGALGNEQFF. Here the CDR3 DNA reads TGTGCCAGCAGCCGCCGAGTGGGGGCTTTGGGCAATGAGCAGTTCTTC.

The rearrangement links TRBV7-9 to TRBJ2-1, with TRBD2 identical over 11 bases. Per the germline V gene, CDR1 is SEHNR and CDR2 is FQNEAQ (reference sequence). With 0 bases clipped from V and 6 bases from J, the junction kept 7 bases outside the gene matches. CDR3 length: 17 residues. The CDR3 sequence is CASSLATRLAGGNEQFF. DNA of the CDR3: TGTGCCAGCAGCTTAGCAACAAGGCTAGCGGGAGGCAATGAGCAGTTCTTC.

CDR3 sequence (DNA): TGTGCCAGTAGTGGCAGGTCCGACTCTGGAAACACCATATATTTT. It translates to CASSGRSDSGNTIYF. The chain recombines TRBV19 with TRBJ1-3, with no clear D. CDR1 is LNHDA and CDR2 is SQIVND in the germline V gene (reference sequence). V lost 5 bases, J lost 0 bases, and 11 bases lay in between. This CDR3 is built from 15 residues.

This clone was observed once. This sequence joins TRBV3-1 (or the pseudogene TRBV3-2) and TRBJ1-1; D might be TRBD1 (5 bases). CDR1 is LGHDT and CDR2 is YNNKEL in the germline V gene (reference sequence). V lost 1 base, J lost 0 bases, and 12 bases lay in between. The CDR3 loop spans 16 amino acids. The CDR3 DNA is TGTGCCAGCAGCCAAGGGGGCGGATACATGAACACTGAAGCTTTCTTT. Its protein product is CASSQGGGYMNTEAFF.

The CDR3 region is CASSIVASQTYEQYF. CDR3 DNA: TGTGCCAGTAGTATAGTCGCCTCACAAACCTACGAGCAGTACTTC. The genes are TRBV19 and TRBJ2-7, with D hard to call. Per the germline V gene, CDR1 is LNHDA and CDR2 is SQIVND (reference sequence). CDR3 length equals 15 residues. V lost 1 base to trimming and J lost 2 bases, with 12 bases between them.

V gene TRBV3-1 (or the pseudogene TRBV3-2) combines with J gene TRBJ1-2, with 10 positions matching TRBD1. Germline V gene lookup returns CDR1 LGHDT and CDR2 YNNKEL (reference sequence). V shed 4 bases, J shed 7 bases, and the junction held 9 bases outside the gene matches. This CDR3 is built from 15 residues. CDR3: CASSLTGTGVGGYTF. In DNA form, the CDR3 reads TGTGCCAGCAGCCTTACCGGGACAGGGGTTGGTGGCTACACCTTC.

This clone was counted once. This chain joins TRBV11-2 and TRBJ2-1, with TRBD1 identical over 12 bases. Germline assignment: CDR1 SGHAT and CDR2 FQNNGV. This CDR3 contains 17 residues. The V gene end was trimmed by 1 base and the J gene end by 7 bases; junction bases not matched to a gene: 8. CDR3 in DNA: TGTGCCAGCAGCTTAGGGGACAGGGGGCAATGGAGAAATGAGCAGTTCTTC. Translated, it gives CASSLGDRGQWRNEQFF.

J is TRBJ1-6 and V is TRBV19; 7 nucleotides agree with TRBD1. The junction had 6 bases not matched to a gene; V was cut back by 4 bases and J by 6 bases. Germline values: CDR1 LNHDA, CDR2 SQIVND (reference sequence). The CDR3 runs to 15 residues. For the CDR3, the DNA is TGTGCCAGTAGTACGGGACAGATTGTTAATTCACCCCTCCACTTT. Translated, it gives CASSTGQIVNSPLHF.

V usage is TRBV19 and J usage is TRBJ1-5; TRBD1 matches at 7 bases. The length of the CDR3 is 17 residues. After removal of 4 bases from V and 2 bases from J, the junction contained 11 bases not matched to a gene. From germline, CDR1 is LNHDA and CDR2 SQIVND (reference sequence). CDR3 protein: CASSRDSSPRGNQPQHF. The DNA of the CDR3 is TGTGCCAGTAGTAGGGACAGTTCCCCAAGAGGCAATCAGCCCCAGCATTTT.

The J gene is TRBJ2-3, the V gene TRBV28; 9 nucleotides line up with TRBD1. The germline V gene has CDR1 MDHEN and CDR2 SYDVKM. With 6 bases clipped from V and 4 bases from J, the junction kept 17 bases outside the gene matches. The CDR3 length is 18 residues. In DNA form, the CDR3 reads TGTGCCAGCAGGGGTACGGGACAGGGTCTTCTTAAGGCAGATACGCAGTATTTT. Translation gives CASRGTGQGLLKADTQYF. Combining the CDR3 with reference TRBV28 and TRBJ2-3 gives the whole variable domain DVKVTQSSRYLVKRTGEKVFLECVQDMDHENMFWYRQDPGLGLRLIYFSYDVKMKEKGDIPEGYSVSREKKERFSLILESASTNQTSMYLCASRGTGQGLLKADTQYFGPGTRLTVL.

The chain couples TRBV6-1 to TRBJ1-1; D perhaps matches TRBD1 (5 bases). CDR1 and CDR2 (germline): MNHNS, SASEGT. Between the trimmed V and J ends, which lost 3 bases and 2 bases, there was a span of 10 bases. The CDR3 totals 14 residues. In nucleotides, the CDR3 is TGTGCCAGCAGTGACAGGGATTTTAACACTGAAGCTTTCTTT. It codes for CASSDRDFNTEAFF.

The chain recombines TRBV9 with TRBJ1-2; 7 nucleotides align to TRBD1. V shed 4 bases and J 7 bases; nucleotides not matched to a gene: 13. CDR1 and CDR2 (germline): SGDLS, YYNGEE. The CDR3 has 15 residues. For the CDR3, the DNA is TGTGCCAGCAGCCAAACTTCTGACAGGGAAGGTGGCTACACCTTC. Protein: CASSQTSDREGGYTF.

The gene calls are TRBV18 and TRBJ2-5; tentatively, D is TRBD2 (6 bases). Germline V lookup: CDR1 KGHSH, CDR2 LQKENI. The CDR3 has 15 amino acids. V was clipped by 3 bases and J by 4 bases, with 15 bases between them. For the CDR3, the DNA is TGTGCCAGCTCACCTCTGATGGGGGGATCAGAGACCCAGTACTTC. This encodes CASSPLMGGSETQYF.

The genes are TRBV28 and TRBJ2-2; D is undetermined. This CDR3 has 12 amino acids. CDR1 MDHEN and CDR2 SYDVKM come from the germline V gene. The V and J ends lost 7 bases and 7 bases respectively, with 10 bases between them. In nucleotides, the CDR3 is TGTGCCAGCACGTCGGCGGTCGGGGAGCTGTTTTTT. Amino acids: CASTSAVGELFF.

The chain recombines TRBV6-5 with TRBJ2-5; D is uncertain. Germline CDR1 is MNHEY and CDR2 is SVGAGI. The CDR3 has 16 residues. V lost 0 bases to trimming and J lost 5 bases, with 16 bases between them. CDR3 bases: TGTGCCAGCAGTTACTCAGGCCTGAGGCTCCAGGAGACCCAGTACTTC. Its translation is CASSYSGLRLQETQYF.

This chain links TRBV25-1 with TRBJ1-5; 7 bases line up with TRBD1. The CDR3 is 14 residues long. The germline V gene encodes CDR1 MGHDK and CDR2 SYGVNS. The V gene end was trimmed by 5 bases and the J gene end by 4 bases; junction bases not matched to a gene: 5. The DNA of the CDR3 is TGTGCCAGCAGTAAGGCAGGGGGTAATCAGCCCCAGCATTTT. Translating gives CASSKAGGNQPQHF.

The rearrangement links TRBV28 to TRBJ1-1; D is undetermined. This CDR3 contains 15 residues. Germline V gives CDR1 MDHEN, CDR2 SYDVKM. V lost 1 base, J lost 0 bases, and 9 bases lay in between. CDR3 protein: CASSLLRSMNTEAFF. The CDR3 coding sequence is TGTGCCAGCAGTTTATTACGGAGCATGAACACTGAAGCTTTCTTT.

This chain uses TRBV28 with TRBJ1-2, with 7 positions matching TRBD1. The germline V gene has CDR1 MDHEN and CDR2 SYDVKM. Trimming cost V 4 bases and J 3 bases; bases outside gene matches: 2. CDR3 length equals 13 residues. The CDR3 DNA sequence: TGTGCCAGCAGTTCCGGGACAGACTATGGCTACACCTTC. Its protein product is CASSSGTDYGYTF.

V and J are TRBV11-1 and TRBJ2-7; a possible D gene is TRBD1 (6 bases). The CDR3 extends over 11 amino acids. V lost 8 bases to trimming and J lost 8 bases, with 13 bases between them. Germline loops: CDR1 SGHAT, CDR2 FQDESV (reference sequence). CDR3 sequence (DNA): TGTGCCAGCGCTACAGGGTATAAGCAGTACTTC. Translated: CASATGYKQYF.

This clone showed up just once. The V gene is TRBV7-9, the J gene TRBJ2-7; TRBD1 agrees at 7 bases. The CDR3 has 14 residues. Looked up from germline, CDR1 is SEHNR and CDR2 is FQNEAQ (reference sequence). After removal of 5 bases from V and 2 bases from J, the junction contained 6 bases not matched to a gene. The CDR3 DNA sequence: TGTGCCAGCAGCCCAAGACAGGGAACCTACGAGCAGTACTTC. Translating it yields CASSPRQGTYEQYF.